The TCR beta chain under discussion was sequenced for a study of blood T cell repertoires in COVID-19. Study overall: T cells, B-cell-depleted T cells, or PBMCs provided the cDNA or gDNA that served as material.

Authors' analysis steps: Amplified reference gene primers provided the basis for estimating nucleated cell counts. Clones were read by immunoSEQ multiplex PCR, and TCRdb kept only the in-frame ones, dropping some. That table gives V, J and clone size, and the DNA gave D and trimming. The sample contains fewer than 300,000 clones, roughly 85% of which appear only once. The V and J ends lost 10 bases and 3 bases respectively, with 12 bases between them. The CDR3 runs 12 residues. In germline, CDR1 is MNHEY, CDR2 SVGAGI. The TCR originated in a man aged 50 to 60 with active or convalescent COVID-19. Material for sequencing was peripheral blood. The chain joins TRBV6-5 to TRBJ1-2; possible D gene TRBD1, 5 bases. The DNA of the CDR3 is TGTGCCACCCTGACAGAGGACTATGGCTACACCTTC. It is translated as CATLTEDYGYTF.